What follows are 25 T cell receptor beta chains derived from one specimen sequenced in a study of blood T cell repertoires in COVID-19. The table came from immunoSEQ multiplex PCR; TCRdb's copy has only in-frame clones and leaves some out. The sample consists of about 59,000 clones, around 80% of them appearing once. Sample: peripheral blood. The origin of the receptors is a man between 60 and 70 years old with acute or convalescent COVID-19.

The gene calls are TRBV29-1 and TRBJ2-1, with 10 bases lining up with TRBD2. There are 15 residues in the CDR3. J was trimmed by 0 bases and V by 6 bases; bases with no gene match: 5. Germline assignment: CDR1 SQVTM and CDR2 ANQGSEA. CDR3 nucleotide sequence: TGCAGCGTCATTAGCGGGGGGAGCTCCTACAATGAGCAGTTCTTC. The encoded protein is CSVISGGSSYNEQFF.

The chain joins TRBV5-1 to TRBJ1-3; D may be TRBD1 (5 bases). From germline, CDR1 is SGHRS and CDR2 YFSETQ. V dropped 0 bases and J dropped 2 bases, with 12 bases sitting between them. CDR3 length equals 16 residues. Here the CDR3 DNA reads TGCGCCAGCAGCTTGGAGGCAGGGTCGGCTGGAAACACCATATATTTT. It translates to CASSLEAGSAGNTIYF. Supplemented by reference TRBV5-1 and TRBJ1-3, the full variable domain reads KAGVTQTPRYLIKTRGQQVTLSCSPISGHRSVSWYQQTPGQGLQFLFEYFSETQRNKGNFPGRFSGRQFSNSRSEMNVSTLELGDSALYLCASSLEAGSAGNTIYFGEGSWLTVV.

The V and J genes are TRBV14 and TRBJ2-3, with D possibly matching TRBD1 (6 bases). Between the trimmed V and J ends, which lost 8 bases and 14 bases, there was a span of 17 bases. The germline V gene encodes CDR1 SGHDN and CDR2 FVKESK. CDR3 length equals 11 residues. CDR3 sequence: CASGAQGPRYF. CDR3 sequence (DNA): TGTGCCAGCGGCGCCCAGGGGCCGAGGTATTTT.

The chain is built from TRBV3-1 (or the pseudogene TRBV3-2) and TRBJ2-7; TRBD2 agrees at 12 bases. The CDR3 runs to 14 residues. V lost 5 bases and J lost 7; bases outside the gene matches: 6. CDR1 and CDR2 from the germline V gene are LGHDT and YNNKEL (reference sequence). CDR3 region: CASSYTSGRLEQYF. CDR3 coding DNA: TGTGCCAGCAGCTATACTAGCGGGAGGTTGGAGCAGTACTTC.

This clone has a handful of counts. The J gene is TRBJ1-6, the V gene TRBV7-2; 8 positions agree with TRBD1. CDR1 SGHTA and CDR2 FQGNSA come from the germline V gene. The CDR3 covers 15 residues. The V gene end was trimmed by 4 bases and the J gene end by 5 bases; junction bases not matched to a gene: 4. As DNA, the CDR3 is TGTGCCAGCAGCTCACAGGGGGGCGATAATTCACCCCTCCACTTT. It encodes CASSSQGGDNSPLHF. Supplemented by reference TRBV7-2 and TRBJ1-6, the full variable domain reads GAGVSQSPSNKVTEKGKDVELRCDPISGHTALYWYRQSLGQGLEFLIYFQGNSAPDKSGLPSDRFSAERTGGSVSTLTIQRTQQEDSAVYLCASSSQGGDNSPLHFGNGTRLTVT.

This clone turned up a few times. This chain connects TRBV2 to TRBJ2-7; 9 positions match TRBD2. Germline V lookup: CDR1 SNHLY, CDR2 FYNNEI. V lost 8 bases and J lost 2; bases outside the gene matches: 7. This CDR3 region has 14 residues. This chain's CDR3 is CASQREAGAYEQYF. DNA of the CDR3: TGTGCCAGCCAGCGGGAGGCGGGGGCCTACGAGCAGTACTTC.

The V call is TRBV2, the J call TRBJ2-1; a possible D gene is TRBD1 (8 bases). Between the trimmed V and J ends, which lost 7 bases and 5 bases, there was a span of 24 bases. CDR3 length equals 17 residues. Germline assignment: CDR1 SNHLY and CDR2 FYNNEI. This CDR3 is CASTTKRGQVEDNEQFF. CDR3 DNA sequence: TGTGCCAGCACTACCAAGCGGGGACAGGTGGAAGACAATGAGCAGTTCTTC.

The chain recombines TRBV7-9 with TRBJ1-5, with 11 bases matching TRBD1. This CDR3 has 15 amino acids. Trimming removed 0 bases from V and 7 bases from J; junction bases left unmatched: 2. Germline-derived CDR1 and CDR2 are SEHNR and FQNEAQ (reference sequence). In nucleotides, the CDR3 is TGTGCCAGCAGCTTAGCCGGACAGGGGGCGCAGCCCCAGCATTTT. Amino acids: CASSLAGQGAQPQHF.

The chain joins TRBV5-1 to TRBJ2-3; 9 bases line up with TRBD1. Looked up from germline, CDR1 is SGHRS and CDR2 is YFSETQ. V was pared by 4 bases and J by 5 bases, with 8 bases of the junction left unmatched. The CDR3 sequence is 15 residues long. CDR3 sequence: CASSRTGGMQDTQYF. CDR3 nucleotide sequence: TGCGCCAGCAGCCGAACAGGGGGCATGCAAGATACGCAGTATTTT.

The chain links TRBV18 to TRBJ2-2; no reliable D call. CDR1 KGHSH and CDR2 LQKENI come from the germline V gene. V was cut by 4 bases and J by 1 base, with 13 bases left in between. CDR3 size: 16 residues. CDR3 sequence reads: CASSLLPTGNTGELFF. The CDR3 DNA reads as TGTGCCAGCTCACTGCTTCCGACGGGGAACACCGGGGAGCTGTTTTTT.

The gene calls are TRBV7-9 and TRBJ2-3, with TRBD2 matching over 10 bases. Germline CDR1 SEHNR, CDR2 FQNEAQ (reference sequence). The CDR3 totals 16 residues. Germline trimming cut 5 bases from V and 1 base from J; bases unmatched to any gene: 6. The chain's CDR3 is CASSPPGTSGTDTQYF. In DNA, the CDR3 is TGTGCCAGCAGCCCCCCCGGGACTAGCGGCACAGATACGCAGTATTTT.

As DNA, the CDR3 is TGTGCCAGCAGCTTGGGGAGCTCCTACGAGCAGTACTTC. This gives the protein CASSLGSSYEQYF. The V call is TRBV5-4, the J call TRBJ2-7, with D hard to call. The germline gives CDR1 SGHNT, CDR2 YYREEE (reference sequence). The CDR3 has 13 residues. Trimming left V 0 bases short and J 0 bases short, with 4 bases between. Full variable domain (rest looked up from reference TRBV5-4 and TRBJ2-7): ETGVTQSPTHLIKTRGQQVTLRCSSQSGHNTVSWYQQALGQGPQFIFQYYREEENGRGNFPPRFSGLQFPNYSSELNVNALELDDSALYLCASSLGSSYEQYFGPGTRLTVT.

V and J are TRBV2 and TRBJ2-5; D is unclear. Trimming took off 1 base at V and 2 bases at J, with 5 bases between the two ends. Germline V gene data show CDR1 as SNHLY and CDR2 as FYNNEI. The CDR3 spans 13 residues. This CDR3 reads CASSEVGQETQYF. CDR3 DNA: TGTGCCAGCAGTGAAGTCGGGCAAGAGACCCAGTACTTC.

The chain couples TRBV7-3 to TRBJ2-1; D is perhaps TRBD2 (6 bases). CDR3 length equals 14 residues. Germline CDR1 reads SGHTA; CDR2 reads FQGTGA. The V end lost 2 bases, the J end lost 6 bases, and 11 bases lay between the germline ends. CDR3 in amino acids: CASSLAGPINEQFF. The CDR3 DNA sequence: TGTGCCAGCAGCTTAGCGGGGCCCATCAATGAGCAGTTCTTC.

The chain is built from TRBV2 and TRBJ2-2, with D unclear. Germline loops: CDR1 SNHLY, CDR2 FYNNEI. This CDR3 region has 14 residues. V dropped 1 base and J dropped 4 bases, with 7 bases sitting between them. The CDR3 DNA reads TGTGCCAGCAGTGAAGGCAGAACCACCGGGGAGCTGTTTTTT. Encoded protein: CASSEGRTTGELFF.

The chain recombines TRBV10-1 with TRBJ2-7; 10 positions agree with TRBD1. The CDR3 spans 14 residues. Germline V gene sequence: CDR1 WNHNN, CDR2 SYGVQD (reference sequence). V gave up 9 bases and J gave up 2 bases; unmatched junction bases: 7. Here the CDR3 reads CASARGTGAYEQYF. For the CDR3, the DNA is TGCGCCAGTGCCCGCGGGACAGGGGCCTACGAGCAGTACTTC.

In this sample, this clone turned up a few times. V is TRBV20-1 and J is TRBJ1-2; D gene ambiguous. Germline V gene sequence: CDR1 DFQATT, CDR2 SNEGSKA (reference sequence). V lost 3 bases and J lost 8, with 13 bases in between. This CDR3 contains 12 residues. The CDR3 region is CSASAGEDGYTF. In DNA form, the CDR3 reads TGCAGTGCTAGTGCCGGGGAGGACGGCTACACCTTC.

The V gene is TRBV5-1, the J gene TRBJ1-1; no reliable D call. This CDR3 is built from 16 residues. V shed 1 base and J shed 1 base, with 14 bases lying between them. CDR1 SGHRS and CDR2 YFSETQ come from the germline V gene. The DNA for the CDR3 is TGCGCCAGCAGCTTGCCGCGGGGAGGAAGGAACACTGAAGCTTTCTTT. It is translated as CASSLPRGGRNTEAFF. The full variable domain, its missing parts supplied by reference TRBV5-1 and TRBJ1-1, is KAGVTQTPRYLIKTRGQQVTLSCSPISGHRSVSWYQQTPGQGLQFLFEYFSETQRNKGNFPGRFSGRQFSNSRSEMNVSTLELGDSALYLCASSLPRGGRNTEAFFGQGTRLTVV.

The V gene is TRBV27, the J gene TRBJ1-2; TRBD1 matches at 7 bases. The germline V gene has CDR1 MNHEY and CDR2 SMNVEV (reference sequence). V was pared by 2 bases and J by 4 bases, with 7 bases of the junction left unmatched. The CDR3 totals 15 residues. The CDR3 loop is CASSLATGVGYGYTF. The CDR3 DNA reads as TGTGCCAGCAGTTTAGCAACAGGGGTAGGCTATGGCTACACCTTC.

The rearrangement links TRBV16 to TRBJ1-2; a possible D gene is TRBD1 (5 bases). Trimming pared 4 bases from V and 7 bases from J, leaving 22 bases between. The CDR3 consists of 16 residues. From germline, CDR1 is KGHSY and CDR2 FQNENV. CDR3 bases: TGTGCCAGCAGCCCCCTGACCTCCGGAGGGGCCACTGGCTACACCTTC. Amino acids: CASSPLTSGGATGYTF.

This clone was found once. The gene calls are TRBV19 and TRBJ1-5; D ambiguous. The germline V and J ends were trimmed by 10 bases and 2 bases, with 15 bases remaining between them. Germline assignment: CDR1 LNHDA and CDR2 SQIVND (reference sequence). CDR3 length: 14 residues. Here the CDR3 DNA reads TGTGCCACGTTGGGCAGGCGGGGCAATCAGCCCCAGCATTTT. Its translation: CATLGRRGNQPQHF.

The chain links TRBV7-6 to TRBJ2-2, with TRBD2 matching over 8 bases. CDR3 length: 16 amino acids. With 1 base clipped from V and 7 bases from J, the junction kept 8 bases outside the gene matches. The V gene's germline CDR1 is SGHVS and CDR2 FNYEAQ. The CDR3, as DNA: TGTGCCAGCAGCTTAGTCCCGAAGGCGGGGGGCGGGGAGCTGTTTTTT. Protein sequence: CASSLVPKAGGGELFF. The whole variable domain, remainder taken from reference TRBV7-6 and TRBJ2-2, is GAGVSQSPRYKVTKRGQDVALRCDPISGHVSLYWYRQALGQGPEFLTYFNYEAQQDKSGLPNDRFSAERPEGSISTLTIQRTEQRDSAMYRCASSLVPKAGGGELFFGEGSRLTVL.

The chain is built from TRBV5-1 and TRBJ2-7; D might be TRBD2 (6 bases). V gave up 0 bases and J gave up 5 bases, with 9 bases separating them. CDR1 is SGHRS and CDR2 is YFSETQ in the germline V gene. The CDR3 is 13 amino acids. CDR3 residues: CASSLAGTHEQYF. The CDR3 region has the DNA TGCGCCAGCAGCTTGGCAGGGACTCACGAGCAGTACTTC.

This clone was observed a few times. The CDR3 DNA reads TGTGCCAGCAGCCGTATCTCCTACGAGCAGTACTTC. It translates to CASSRISYEQYF. The gene calls are TRBV7-8 and TRBJ2-7; no firm D call. Germline CDR1 and CDR2: SGHVS and FQNEAQ. The CDR3 has 12 amino acids. V lost 5 bases, J lost 0 bases, and 5 bases lay in between.

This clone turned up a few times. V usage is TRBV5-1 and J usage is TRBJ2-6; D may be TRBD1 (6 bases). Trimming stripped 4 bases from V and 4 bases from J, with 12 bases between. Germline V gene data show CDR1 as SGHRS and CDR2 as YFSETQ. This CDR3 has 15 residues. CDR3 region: CASSPTGTGANVLTF. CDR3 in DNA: TGCGCCAGCAGCCCAACAGGGACCGGGGCCAACGTCCTGACTTTC.